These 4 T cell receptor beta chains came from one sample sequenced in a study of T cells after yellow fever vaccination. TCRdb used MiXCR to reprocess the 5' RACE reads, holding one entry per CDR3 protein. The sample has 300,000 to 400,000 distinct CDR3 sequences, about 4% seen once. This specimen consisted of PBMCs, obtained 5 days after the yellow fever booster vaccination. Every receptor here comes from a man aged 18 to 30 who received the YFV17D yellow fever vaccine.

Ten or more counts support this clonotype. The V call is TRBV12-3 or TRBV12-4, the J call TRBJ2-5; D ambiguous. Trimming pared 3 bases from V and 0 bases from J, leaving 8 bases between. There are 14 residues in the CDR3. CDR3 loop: CASSFWTNQETQYF. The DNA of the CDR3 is TGTGCCAGCAGTTTCTGGACCAACCAAGAGACCCAGTACTTC.

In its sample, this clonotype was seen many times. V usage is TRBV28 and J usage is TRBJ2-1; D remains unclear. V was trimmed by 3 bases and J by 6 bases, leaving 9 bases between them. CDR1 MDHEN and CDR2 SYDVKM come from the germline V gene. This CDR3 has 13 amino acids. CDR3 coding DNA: TGTGCCAGCAGTTTTTACCCGGGCAATGAGCAGTTCTTC. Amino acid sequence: CASSFYPGNEQFF.

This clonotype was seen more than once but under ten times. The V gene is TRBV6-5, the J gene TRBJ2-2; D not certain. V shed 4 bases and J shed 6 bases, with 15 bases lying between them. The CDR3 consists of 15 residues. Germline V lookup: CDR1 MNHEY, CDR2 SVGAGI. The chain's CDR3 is CASSSQAAPPGELFF. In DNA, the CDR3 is TGTGCCAGCAGTTCTCAGGCCGCGCCCCCCGGGGAGCTGTTTTTT.

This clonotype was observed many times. CDR3 coding DNA: TGTGCCAGCAGCTTAGCAGGGGAAAGCGGCTACACCTTC. Its translation: CASSLAGESGYTF. The chain joins TRBV7-2 to TRBJ1-2; D is perhaps TRBD1 (5 bases). V gave up 0 bases and J gave up 8 bases, with 10 bases separating them. Germline CDR1 is SGHTA and CDR2 is FQGNSA. This CDR3 has 13 residues.